This T cell receptor beta chain was profiled in a study of CD8 T cells in ankylosing spondylitis. One entry per CDR3 protein results from TCRdb running MiXCR on the 5' RACE reads. The data hold about 440,000 distinct CDR3 sequences, with 15% to 20% observed a single time. Regarding the study as a whole: Disease-linked clones bore a CD8+ phenotype and were relatively rare in peripheral blood. Ankylosing spondylitis blood seemed to carry a telltale TCR beta motif made of several highly homologous variants.

The CDR3 has 16 amino acids. Germline V lookup: CDR1 MNHNS, CDR2 SASEGT. V lost 6 bases to trimming and J lost 7 bases; unmatched junction nucleotides: 14. Turning to this clonotype: Its antigen remains unidentified.

Sequencing input: blood, either unsorted or a sorted T cell fraction (not recorded which). This chain connects TRBV6-1 to TRBJ1-5; 8 nucleotides line up with TRBD1. The source of this sequence is a male donor with ankylosing spondylitis. The CDR3 spells CASSPRPQGGRQPQHF. The CDR3 DNA reads as TGTGCCAGCAGCCCACGTCCACAGGGGGGGCGACAGCCCCAGCATTTT.